This T cell receptor (beta chain) is from a study of T-cell memory formation after mild COVID-19. Looking at the study overall: The study found TCR clusters largely donor specific. Study outcomes and limitations: CD4+ contracting clones were found mainly in CM and EM, and CD8+ ones in EMRA. Contracting clones, day 15 to 85, had balanced CD4/CD8, and later expanders favored CD4+.

Regarding this clonotype: The antigen remains unidentified.

From the 5' RACE reads, TCRdb called clonotypes with MiXCR, one entry per CDR3 protein. The sample contains 470,000 or so distinct CDR3 sequences, roughly 18% of which appear only once. With V trimmed by 5 bases and J by 9 bases, 6 bases remained unmatched. This CDR3 comprises 13 residues. CDR1 SGHTA and CDR2 FQGTGA come from the germline V gene. The chain recombines TRBV7-3 with TRBJ2-1; 8 positions match TRBD2. The sequenced sample consisted of PBMCs or a T cell subset sorted from them (not recorded which). The sequence was obtained from an adult woman who had mild COVID-19 (a few samples of this study predate the infection). Cell type and time point are not known. The CDR3 loop is CASSPGTRSEQFF. For the CDR3, the DNA is TGTGCCAGCAGCCCCGGGACTAGGAGTGAGCAGTTCTTC.